This TCR beta chain was identified in a study of cytomegalovirus exposure and HLA in healthy donors. Vbeta (60) and Jbeta (13) primers were used in the PCR. Method: immunoSEQ multiplex PCR; TCRdb's copy keeps in-frame clones and lacks some. The data contain 130,000 or so clones, about two thirds of them singletons. The germline gives CDR1 SGHNT, CDR2 YYREEE (reference sequence). This CDR3 has 14 residues. The ends lost 5 bases at V and 3 bases at J; junction bases unmatched: 5. The sample taken for sequencing was PBMCs. V and J are TRBV5-4 and TRBJ2-5; 9 nucleotides agree with TRBD1. The receptor comes from a man in his forties or fifties in good health and CMV-seropositive. CDR3 protein: CASSAGTGKETQYF. As DNA, the CDR3 is TGTGCCAGCAGTGCTGGGACAGGGAAAGAGACCCAGTACTTC.